These T cell receptor beta chains were read from a single sample in a study of molecular identifiers for immune sequencing clone quantification. One entry per CDR3 protein, called by TCRdb with MiXCR from the PCR reads. The repertoire has approximately 550,000 distinct CDR3 sequences, about a fifth of them found once; the top ten carry around 0.84%. Specimen: naive CD8+ T cells from blood, with Jurkat cell RNA spiked in. Source of these receptors: a human donor in good health. Some libraries in this study had Jurkat cell RNA spiked in. CDR3s include the opening cysteine and the closing phenylalanine or tryptophan. D genes are given only for firm matches. Expanded clones get a size class; other rows say once, few or many, or leave the size out.

V gene: TRBV6-6
D gene: NA
clone size: many
J gene: TRBJ1-1
CDR3 protein: CASSYSIPFTEAFF
CDR3 DNA: TGTGCCAGCAGTTACTCGATCCCATTCACTGAAGCTTTCTTT

V gene: TRBV6-6
D gene: NA
clone size: many
J gene: TRBJ1-2
CDR3 protein: CASSPNPGLLNYGYTF
CDR3 DNA: TGTGCCAGCAGTCCGAATCCAGGGCTCTTAAACTATGGCTACACCTTC

V gene: TRBV6-2/TRBV6-3
D gene: NA
clone size: many
J gene: TRBJ1-1
CDR3 protein: CASSFMNTEAFF
CDR3 DNA: TGTGCCAGCAGCTTTATGAACACTGAAGCTTTCTTT

V gene: TRBV12-3/TRBV12-4
D gene: NA
clone size: many
J gene: TRBJ2-7
CDR3 protein: CASSAQGLYRYF
CDR3 DNA: TGTGCCAGCAGTGCGCAGGGACTCTACCGATACTTC

V gene: TRBV7-9
D gene: NA
clone size: many
J gene: TRBJ2-7
CDR3 protein: CASSSPGAYEQYF
CDR3 DNA: TGTGCCAGCAGCTCACCGGGAGCCTACGAGCAGTACTTC

V gene: TRBV12-3/TRBV12-4
D gene: NA
clone size: NA
J gene: TRBJ2-5
CDR3 protein: CASSLGRLETQYF
CDR3 DNA: TGTGCCAGCAGTTTAGGAAGGTTAGAGACCCAGTACTTC

V gene: TRBV7-2
D gene: NA
clone size: many
J gene: TRBJ1-5
CDR3 protein: CASSLVWTSNQPQHF
CDR3 DNA: TGTGCCAGCAGCTTAGTCTGGACAAGCAATCAGCCCCAGCATTTT

V gene: TRBV24-1
D gene: NA
clone size: once
J gene: TRBJ2-1
CDR3 protein: CATSGDTHNEQFF
CDR3 DNA: TGCGCCACCTCTGGGGACACCCACAATGAGCAGTTCTTC

V gene: TRBV27
D gene: NA
clone size: few
J gene: TRBJ1-5
CDR3 protein: CASSAGHGGAQHF
CDR3 DNA: TGTGCCAGCAGTGCCGGACACGGCGGGGCCCAGCATTTT

V gene: TRBV20-1
D gene: TRBD1
clone size: NA
J gene: TRBJ2-1
CDR3 protein: CSASDDRTGRLPYNEQFF
CDR3 DNA: TGCAGTGCTAGCGATGATCGGACAGGGCGACTACCTTACAATGAGCAGTTCTTC

V gene: TRBV5-5
D gene: NA
clone size: few
J gene: TRBJ1-5
CDR3 protein: CASSLEGTNQPQHF
CDR3 DNA: TGTGCCAGCAGCTTGGAGGGTACTAATCAGCCCCAGCATTTT

V gene: TRBV20-1
D gene: NA
clone size: NA
J gene: TRBJ2-7
CDR3 protein: CGAPPPRGYEQYF
CDR3 DNA: TGCGGTGCTCCACCACCTAGGGGCTACGAGCAGTACTTC

V gene: TRBV7-9
D gene: TRBD1
clone size: NA
J gene: TRBJ2-6
CDR3 protein: CASSLSGGGHSGANVLTF
CDR3 DNA: TGTGCCAGCAGCTTATCAGGGGGCGGTCACTCTGGGGCCAACGTCCTGACTTTC

V gene: TRBV11-2
D gene: NA
clone size: many
J gene: TRBJ2-3
CDR3 protein: CASSLVPSDTQYF
CDR3 DNA: TGTGCCAGCAGCTTAGTCCCATCAGATACGCAGTATTTT

V gene: TRBV4-1
D gene: NA
clone size: few
J gene: TRBJ2-1
CDR3 protein: CASSQGPKVLNEQFF
CDR3 DNA: TGCGCCAGCAGCCAAGGCCCGAAGGTCCTTAATGAGCAGTTCTTC

V gene: TRBV5-1
D gene: NA
clone size: NA
J gene: TRBJ1-6
CDR3 protein: CASSVQGLGNSPLHF
CDR3 DNA: TGCGCCAGCAGCGTACAGGGTCTGGGTAATTCACCCCTCCACTTT

V gene: TRBV12-3/TRBV12-4
D gene: TRBD1
clone size: many
J gene: TRBJ1-1
CDR3 protein: CASNEGQGASEAFF
CDR3 DNA: TGTGCCAGCAACGAGGGACAGGGGGCTTCTGAAGCTTTCTTT

V gene: TRBV9
D gene: NA
clone size: NA
J gene: TRBJ1-6
CDR3 protein: CASSVATTADSPLHF
CDR3 DNA: TGTGCCAGCAGCGTAGCTACAACAGCCGATTCACCCCTCCACTTT

V gene: TRBV4-2
D gene: TRBD2
clone size: many
J gene: TRBJ2-7
CDR3 protein: CASSTTSGPYEQYF
CDR3 DNA: TGTGCCAGCAGCACGACTAGCGGGCCTTACGAGCAGTACTTC

V gene: TRBV30
D gene: TRBD2
clone size: many
J gene: TRBJ2-5
CDR3 protein: CAVLAGQETQYF
CDR3 DNA: TGTGCTGTACTAGCGGGGCAAGAGACCCAGTACTTC

V gene: TRBV7-7
D gene: NA
clone size: NA
J gene: TRBJ2-3
CDR3 protein: CASSPGAVTDTQYF
CDR3 DNA: TGTGCCAGCAGCCCCGGGGCGGTCACAGATACGCAGTATTTT

V gene: TRBV27
D gene: NA
clone size: few
J gene: TRBJ1-4
CDR3 protein: CASRGQGNEKLFF
CDR3 DNA: TGTGCCAGCAGGGGGCAGGGGAATGAAAAACTGTTTTTT

V gene: TRBV5-1
D gene: NA
clone size: many
J gene: TRBJ2-3
CDR3 protein: CASSFWGPDTQYF
CDR3 DNA: TGCGCCAGCAGCTTTTGGGGTCCGGATACGCAGTATTTT

V gene: TRBV5-1
D gene: NA
clone size: many
J gene: TRBJ1-5
CDR3 protein: CASSFLGIGGQPQHF
CDR3 DNA: TGCGCCAGCAGCTTTTTGGGAATTGGCGGTCAGCCCCAGCATTTT

V gene: TRBV18
D gene: TRBD1
clone size: few
J gene: TRBJ2-1
CDR3 protein: CASSATGGFEQFF
CDR3 DNA: TGTGCCAGCTCAGCGACAGGGGGGTTTGAGCAGTTCTTC

V gene: TRBV29-1
D gene: TRBD1
clone size: many
J gene: TRBJ2-5
CDR3 protein: CSATEVLGQGGFRETQYF
CDR3 DNA: TGCAGCGCAACTGAAGTGCTAGGACAGGGCGGGTTTAGAGAGACCCAGTACTTC

V gene: TRBV19
D gene: NA
clone size: NA
J gene: TRBJ2-2
CDR3 protein: CASSIGAWENTGELFF
CDR3 DNA: TGTGCCAGTAGTATAGGAGCGTGGGAAAACACCGGGGAGCTGTTTTTT

V gene: TRBV28
D gene: NA
clone size: NA
J gene: TRBJ2-3
CDR3 protein: CASSLPRTKITDTQYF
CDR3 DNA: TGTGCCAGCAGTTTACCCAGGACCAAAATCACAGATACGCAGTATTTT

V gene: TRBV10-2
D gene: NA
clone size: many
J gene: TRBJ1-1
CDR3 protein: CASSESLNTEAFF
CDR3 DNA: TGCGCCAGCAGTGAGTCGTTGAACACTGAAGCTTTCTTT

V gene: TRBV7-9
D gene: TRBD2
clone size: NA
J gene: TRBJ2-1
CDR3 protein: CASSLALAGARSYNEQFF
CDR3 DNA: TGTGCCAGCAGCTTAGCTCTAGCGGGAGCCCGCTCCTACAATGAGCAGTTCTTC

V gene: TRBV28
D gene: NA
clone size: many
J gene: TRBJ1-4
CDR3 protein: CASSYTGATNEKLFF
CDR3 DNA: TGTGCCAGCAGTTACACAGGAGCAACTAATGAAAAACTGTTTTTT

V gene: TRBV7-9
D gene: NA
clone size: few
J gene: TRBJ1-2
CDR3 protein: CASSLNSAGLYGYTF
CDR3 DNA: TGTGCCAGCAGCTTAAATTCCGCAGGCCTCTATGGCTACACCTTC

V gene: TRBV12-5
D gene: TRBD2
clone size: NA
J gene: TRBJ2-2
CDR3 protein: CASGLDVAGGNTGELFF
CDR3 DNA: TGTGCTAGTGGTTTGGACGTAGCGGGGGGGAACACCGGGGAGCTGTTTTTT

V gene: TRBV20-1
D gene: NA
clone size: NA
J gene: TRBJ2-1
CDR3 protein: CSARDLAELQVGQFF
CDR3 DNA: TGCAGTGCTAGAGATCTGGCAGAACTACAGGTGGGGCAGTTCTTC

V gene: TRBV5-5
D gene: NA
clone size: many
J gene: TRBJ1-4
CDR3 protein: CASSLAGFEKLFF
CDR3 DNA: TGTGCCAGCAGCTTGGCCGGATTCGAAAAACTGTTTTTT

V gene: TRBV27
D gene: TRBD1
clone size: NA
J gene: TRBJ2-7
CDR3 protein: CASRQGQGYNEQYF
CDR3 DNA: TGTGCCAGCAGGCAGGGACAGGGGTACAACGAGCAGTACTTC

V gene: TRBV11-2
D gene: TRBD2
clone size: few
J gene: TRBJ2-7
CDR3 protein: CASSLVLAGVTYEQYF
CDR3 DNA: TGTGCCAGCAGCTTAGTGCTAGCGGGGGTAACCTACGAGCAGTACTTC

V gene: TRBV3-1
D gene: NA
clone size: NA
J gene: TRBJ2-6
CDR3 protein: CASSLGTSGANVLTF
CDR3 DNA: TGTGCCAGCAGCCTTGGGACTTCCGGGGCCAACGTCCTGACTTTC

V gene: TRBV28
D gene: NA
clone size: many
J gene: TRBJ1-1
CDR3 protein: CASSLQGSSTEAFF
CDR3 DNA: TGTGCCAGCAGTCTCCAGGGATCATCCACTGAAGCTTTCTTT

V gene: TRBV4-1
D gene: NA
clone size: few
J gene: TRBJ2-2
CDR3 protein: CASSQVSTPVPGSNTGELFF
CDR3 DNA: TGCGCCAGCAGCCAAGTAAGCACCCCCGTTCCGGGGTCGAACACCGGGGAGCTGTTTTTT

V gene: TRBV19
D gene: NA
clone size: few
J gene: TRBJ2-2
CDR3 protein: CASSIGYGELFF
CDR3 DNA: TGTGCCAGTAGTATCGGCTACGGGGAGCTGTTTTTT